This TCR beta chain is drawn from a study of T cells in Graves' hyperthyroidism and ophthalmopathy. Background on the study: Sampling of peripheral blood happened at initial diagnosis, prior to any treatment.

A few counts support this clonotype. From RNA transcripts, TCR beta CDR3 regions were amplified. HTBI primers were used for first-round RT-PCR of the TCR CDR3. TCRdb reprocessed the multiplex PCR reads via MiXCR and lists one record per CDR3 protein. This table holds more than 650,000 distinct CDR3 sequences, around 15% found once. The V gene lost 1 base and the J gene lost 6 bases, with 6 bases spanning the gap. Germline CDR1 is SGHNT and CDR2 is YENEEA. This CDR3 is built from 13 residues. Researchers barred patients who had uncontrolled infection, other autoimmune disease, pregnancy or lactation. On the basis of clinical symptoms, serum thyroxine and TRAb, thyroid ultrasound and orbital computed tomography, diagnoses were made. Extraction of PBMCs used 7.5 to 10 ml of fresh peripheral blood.

V and J are TRBV11-3 and TRBJ2-2, with no clear D. The TCR sequence derives from a woman under 30 with Graves' hyperthyroidism. The sample taken for sequencing was blood. CDR3 sequence reads: CASSLAAPGELFF. As DNA, the CDR3 is TGTGCCAGCAGCTTAGCCGCACCCGGGGAGCTGTTTTTT.